Following are 2 T cell receptor beta chains from one sample sequenced in a study of T cells after yellow fever vaccination. TCRdb reprocessed the 5' RACE reads with MiXCR, giving one entry per CDR3 protein. Among around 160,000 distinct CDR3 sequences listed, about 7% were seen once. The source material was CD4+ T cells sorted from PBMCs, sampled 5 days after the first yellow fever vaccination. These receptors all stem from a man between 18 and 35 years old who received the YFV17D yellow fever vaccine.

Written as DNA, the CDR3 is TGCGCCAGCGGTCGGGACAGGGGGCAAGAGACCCAGTACTTC. Amino acid sequence: CASGRDRGQETQYF. The V call is TRBV5-1, the J call TRBJ2-5; 11 bases are a match to TRBD1. This CDR3 has 14 residues. CDR1 SGHRS and CDR2 YFSETQ come from the germline V gene. Trimming at V came to 7 bases and at J to 2 bases, leaving 4 bases not matched to a gene. The whole variable domain, remainder taken from reference TRBV5-1 and TRBJ2-5, is KAGVTQTPRYLIKTRGQQVTLSCSPISGHRSVSWYQQTPGQGLQFLFEYFSETQRNKGNFPGRFSGRQFSNSRSEMNVSTLELGDSALYLCASGRDRGQETQYFGPGTRLLVL.

There are many counts of this clonotype. The V and J genes are TRBV7-2 and TRBJ1-2; D is unclear. V was clipped by 3 bases and J by 7 bases, with 9 bases between them. CDR1 and CDR2 (germline): SGHTA, FQGNSA. The CDR3 is made up of 12 amino acids. Here the CDR3 reads CASSLSGLGYTF. In DNA form, the CDR3 reads TGTGCCAGCAGCTTGAGTGGGCTTGGCTACACCTTC.